Below, 24 T cell receptor beta chains from the same sample are listed, as sequenced in a study of regulatory T cells in long-lasting Graves disease. The time point: newly diagnosed GD, antithyroid drugs for less than 3 months. Generation of the TCR library employed RNA extracted from PBMCs. Both iRepertoire HTBI primers and Arm-PCR of CDR3 regions were used to build the TCR beta libraries. TCRdb independently ran MiXCR on the multiplex PCR reads; one entry per CDR3 protein. Among roughly 420,000 distinct CDR3 sequences listed, about 16% were seen once. This sample also appeared in a second study, on T cells in Graves' hyperthyroidism and ophthalmopathy.

Specimen: peripheral blood mononuclear cells (PBMCs), collected at new diagnosis, from a patient treated with antithyroid drugs. The receptors originated from a woman under 40 with Graves disease.

This clonotype was observed a few times. The chain links TRBV12-3 or TRBV12-4 to TRBJ2-5, with D uncertain. V was clipped by 3 bases and J by 3 bases, with 11 bases between them. The CDR3 contains 14 residues. The DNA for the CDR3 is TGTGCCAGCAGTTTCGTCGGGCGTGAAGAGACCCAGTACTTC. This sequence encodes CASSFVGREETQYF.

This clonotype appeared many times. The chain is built from TRBV14 and TRBJ1-1; 9 nucleotides match TRBD1. Germline values: CDR1 SGHDN, CDR2 FVKESK. The junction had 8 bases not matched to a gene; V was cut back by 4 bases and J by 2 bases. This CDR3 comprises 16 residues. CDR3 bases: TGTGCCAGCAGCCGGAATTGGGGACAGGGAAACACTGAAGCTTTCTTT. Translation gives CASSRNWGQGNTEAFF.

The chain uses TRBV7-9 and TRBJ2-1; D not resolved. Deletions cut 5 bases from V and 6 bases from J, with 17 bases between. CDR1 and CDR2 (germline): SEHNR, FQNEAQ (reference sequence). The CDR3 covers 15 residues. The CDR3, as DNA: TGTGCCAGCAGCCTATTCCTGAAAGGCGGCAATGAGCAGTTCTTC. This sequence encodes CASSLFLKGGNEQFF.

About this clonotype: Being one base from a much bigger clone, this may be a read error. The CDR3 carries no conserved terminal phenylalanine or tryptophan, so it likely arises from a read error. This chain uses TRBV11-2 with TRBJ2-1; D remains ambiguous. The V end lost 1 base, the J end lost 12 bases, and 10 bases lay between the germline ends. CDR3 length: 12 amino acids. Germline V gives CDR1 SGHAT, CDR2 FQNNGV. The CDR3 region has the DNA TGTGCCAGCAGCTTAGGAGCCCCCGGGCAGTTCCTC. Encoded protein: CASSLGAPGQFL.

This clonotype was found many times. This chain links TRBV11-2 with TRBJ2-1; D unresolved. CDR3 length: 13 amino acids. CDR1 and CDR2 from the germline V gene are SGHAT and FQNNGV. V lost 2 bases and J lost 6, with 8 bases in between. The CDR3 sequence is CASSLRQFNEQFF. The DNA for the CDR3 is TGTGCCAGCAGCTTACGTCAGTTCAATGAGCAGTTCTTC.

This clonotype was recorded many times. The V and J genes are TRBV20-1 and TRBJ2-1, with 14 bases that match TRBD2. With 3 bases clipped from V and 10 bases from J, the junction kept 14 bases outside the gene matches. Germline loops: CDR1 DFQATT, CDR2 SNEGSKA (reference sequence). The CDR3 sequence is 17 residues long. The CDR3 sequence is CSASTPSGGLAGEEQFF. The CDR3 DNA reads as TGCAGTGCTAGTACTCCTTCTGGGGGACTAGCGGGAGAGGAGCAGTTCTTC.

The V and J genes are TRBV28 and TRBJ2-7; TRBD2 matches 7 bases. CDR1 and CDR2 (germline): MDHEN, SYDVKM. The CDR3 spans 14 residues. V lost 7 bases, J lost 3 bases, and 9 bases stayed unmatched. In nucleotides, the CDR3 is TGTGCCAGCAAATCCCGGGGGGTTGACTACGAGCAGTACTTC. Its translation: CASKSRGVDYEQYF.

Many counts were recorded for this clonotype. J is TRBJ1-1 and V is TRBV30; 11 bases align to TRBD1. This CDR3 is built from 15 residues. The V and J ends lost 3 bases and 3 bases, in that order; junction bases with no gene match: 6. Germline-derived CDR1 and CDR2 are GTSNPN and SVGIG (reference sequence). CDR3 loop: CAWRPWTGGYTEAFF. As DNA, the CDR3 is TGTGCCTGGAGACCTTGGACAGGGGGCTACACTGAAGCTTTCTTT. Supplemented by reference TRBV30 and TRBJ1-1, the full variable domain reads SQTIHQWPATLVQPVGSPLSLECTVEGTSNPNLYWYRQAAGRGLQLLFYSVGIGQISSEVPQNLSASRPQDRQFILSSKKLLLSDSGFYLCAWRPWTGGYTEAFFGQGTRLTVV.

This clonotype was seen ten or more times. The chain links TRBV5-6 to TRBJ2-1, with 9 bases aligning to TRBD2. Looked up from germline, CDR1 is SGHDT and CDR2 is YYEEEE. CDR3 size: 14 residues. With V trimmed by 5 bases and J by 6 bases, 6 bases remained unmatched. The CDR3 here is CASRFGTSFNEQFF. CDR3 nucleotides: TGTGCCAGCAGGTTCGGGACTAGCTTCAATGAGCAGTTCTTC.

The J gene is TRBJ1-1, the V gene TRBV27; 7 positions match TRBD1. The germline V gene encodes CDR1 MNHEY and CDR2 SMNVEV (reference sequence). V lost 6 bases and J lost 11; bases outside the gene matches: 12. The CDR3 covers 13 residues. In DNA form, the CDR3 reads TGTGCCAGCAGCCCGGACAGGCCAGGCTTTGCTTTCTTT. Protein: CASSPDRPGFAFF.

This clonotype was seen only a few times. The V gene is TRBV20-1, the J gene TRBJ1-4, with D perhaps matching TRBD1 (5 bases). Germline V lookup: CDR1 DFQATT, CDR2 SNEGSKA (reference sequence). This CDR3 comprises 13 residues. Trimming left V 5 bases short and J 8 bases short, with 15 bases between. The CDR3 protein is CSAWDPKKEKLFF. CDR3 coding DNA: TGCAGTGCTTGGGACCCGAAGAAGGAAAAACTGTTTTTT.

This clonotype was detected many times. The chain joins TRBV20-1 to TRBJ1-2; no reliable D call. V was pared by 6 bases and J by 3 bases, with 17 bases between. The CDR3 has 14 amino acids. Per the germline V gene, CDR1 is DFQATT and CDR2 is SNEGSKA (reference sequence). As DNA, the CDR3 is TGCAGTGCCCTCGGGAGACCTGCCCACTATGGCTACACCTTC. Translated, it gives CSALGRPAHYGYTF.

Concerning this clonotype: A much larger clonotype is one base distant, so this may be a read error. CDR3 nucleotides: TGTGCCAGCTCACCACCGGGCAGGGCCTCCTACAATGATCAGTTCTTC. This sequence encodes CASSPPGRASYNDQFF. V gene TRBV18 combines with J gene TRBJ2-1; TRBD1 might be the D (5 bases). CDR1 KGHSH and CDR2 LQKENI come from the germline V gene. This CDR3 region has 16 residues.

The chain is built from TRBV2 and TRBJ1-2; 9 bases align to TRBD1. Germline trimming cut 6 bases from V and 3 bases from J; bases unmatched to any gene: 5. This CDR3 spans 14 amino acids. The germline CDR1 and CDR2 sequences are SNHLY and FYNNEI. CDR3 in DNA: TGTGCCAGCAGAATACAGGGGGCGGACTATGGCTACACCTTC. Protein: CASRIQGADYGYTF.

As for this clonotype: A far larger clone is just one base off, so this is likely a read error. In this CDR3 the conserved last residue, phenylalanine or tryptophan, is missing, so a read error is likely. This chain connects TRBV28 to TRBJ2-7; 8 bases match TRBD1. The last part of the DNA fits TRBJ2-5 better; the J call may be wrong. The CDR3 runs 13 residues. The V gene's germline CDR1 is MDHEN and CDR2 SYDVKM. For the CDR3, the DNA is TGTGCCACCTGCGGACAGGGTGAAGAGACCCAGTACCTC. As protein: CATCGQGEETQYL.

This clonotype has a handful of counts. The rearrangement joins TRBV7-2 to TRBJ2-7; 10 bases align to TRBD2. Losses at the gene ends were 1 base for V and 7 bases for J; bases not matched to a gene: 7. The CDR3 is made up of 15 amino acids. CDR1 and CDR2 (germline): SGHTA, FQGNSA. CDR3 DNA: TGTGCCAGCAGCTTAGGACTAGCGGGTTCATGGGAGCAGTACTTC. It translates to CASSLGLAGSWEQYF.

This clonotype was picked up many times. This rearrangement joins TRBV4-1 to TRBJ2-3; TRBD2 is a possible D gene (6 bases). The CDR3 is 15 amino acids. Germline V gene data show CDR1 as MGHRA and CDR2 as YSYEKL. Trimming shortened V by 1 base and J by 0 bases, and 8 bases separated the two germline ends. As DNA, the CDR3 is TGCGCCAGCAGCCAAGCGGGAGTCAGCACAGATACGCAGTATTTT. Residues: CASSQAGVSTDTQYF.

This clonotype was seen ten or more times. The chain is built from TRBV20-1 and TRBJ2-2; no reliable D call. Trimming removed 6 bases from V and 5 bases from J, with 16 bases in between. The germline gives CDR1 DFQATT, CDR2 SNEGSKA (reference sequence). The CDR3 has 14 residues. In nucleotides, the CDR3 is TGCAGTGCCCCGACGGTCCTAGGGACCGGGGAGCTGTTTTTT. As protein: CSAPTVLGTGELFF.

This clonotype was detected a few times. The J gene is TRBJ2-1, the V gene TRBV5-1; D remains unclear. Germline CDR1 and CDR2: SGHRS and YFSETQ. Trimming cost V 2 bases and J 3 bases, with 6 bases left between them. The CDR3 is made up of 13 amino acids. The CDR3 region is CASSFELYNEQFF. The CDR3 nucleotides read TGCGCCAGCAGCTTTGAGCTCTACAATGAGCAGTTCTTC.

The chain carries TRBV4-2 and TRBJ2-1; TRBD1 or TRBD2 may be the D gene (5 bases each). Trimming removed 1 base at V and 0 bases at J, with 22 bases between. Per the germline V gene, CDR1 is LGHNA and CDR2 is YNFKEQ. This CDR3 comprises 20 residues. The CDR3 sequence: CASSQVTGLAHGSSYNEQFF. Written as DNA, the CDR3 is TGTGCCAGCAGCCAAGTTACGGGGCTAGCTCACGGCAGCTCCTACAATGAGCAGTTCTTC.

The rearrangement joins TRBV15 to TRBJ2-5, with 7 bases that match TRBD2. From germline, CDR1 is LNHNV and CDR2 YYDKDF (reference sequence). This CDR3 region has 16 residues. J gave up 3 bases and V 1 base, and 8 bases lay outside the gene matches. The CDR3 bases are TGTGCCACCAGCAGAGCCGGGGGAGGGCCGGAAGAGACCCAGTACTTC. Protein: CATSRAGGGPEETQYF.

Of note for this clonotype: One junction end disagrees with the germline gene, perhaps due to a read error. The CDR3 coding sequence is TGTGCCAGCAGCTTAGGTGGAGTGGAGACCCGGTACTTC. It specifies CASSLGGVETRYF. This chain uses TRBV5-5 with TRBJ2-5; no definite D call. CDR3 length: 13 residues. Looked up from germline, CDR1 is SGHKS and CDR2 is YYEKEE (reference sequence).

This chain connects TRBV29-1 to TRBJ2-5, with 11 bases fitting TRBD2. CDR3 length: 15 residues. J gave up 0 bases and V 5 bases, and 5 bases lay outside the gene matches. Germline V lookup: CDR1 SQVTM, CDR2 ANQGSEA. The CDR3 is CSVRRLAGYQETQYF. CDR3 in DNA: TGCAGCGTTCGTAGACTAGCGGGGTACCAAGAGACCCAGTACTTC.

V gene TRBV27 combines with J gene TRBJ1-5, with D perhaps TRBD1 (6 bases). The CDR3 consists of 16 residues. Germline values: CDR1 MNHEY, CDR2 SMNVEV (reference sequence). The germline V and J ends were trimmed by 1 base and 5 bases, with 15 bases remaining between them. Written as DNA, the CDR3 is TGTGCCAGCAGTTTATTGGGGGGGGCCTTTGATCAGCCCCAGCATTTT. It yields the protein CASSLLGGAFDQPQHF.